This T cell receptor (beta chain) was observed in a study of blood T cell repertoires in COVID-19. In the original workflow: Estimates of nucleated cell counts were drawn from the amplification of reference gene primers. Some clones are missing from TCRdb's copy, which holds only in-frame ones; the method was immunoSEQ multiplex PCR. That table supplies the V and J calls and clone size; D and trimming were determined from the DNA. Among 150,000 to 200,000 clones, approximately 86% were seen once, and the ten largest hold around 8.3%. The CDR3 is made up of 15 amino acids. Trimming removed 5 bases from V and 0 bases from J; junction bases left unmatched: 4. The germline gives CDR1 MNHEY, CDR2 SVGAGI.

This receptor was identified in a man aged 55-75 years with acute or convalescent COVID-19. Sequencing input: peripheral blood. The rearrangement uses TRBV6-5 and TRBJ2-7; 10 bases agree with TRBD1. The CDR3 DNA follows: TGTGCCAGCAGTCCTCGGACAGGGGGCTCCTACGAGCAGTACTTC. Translated, it gives CASSPRTGGSYEQYF.